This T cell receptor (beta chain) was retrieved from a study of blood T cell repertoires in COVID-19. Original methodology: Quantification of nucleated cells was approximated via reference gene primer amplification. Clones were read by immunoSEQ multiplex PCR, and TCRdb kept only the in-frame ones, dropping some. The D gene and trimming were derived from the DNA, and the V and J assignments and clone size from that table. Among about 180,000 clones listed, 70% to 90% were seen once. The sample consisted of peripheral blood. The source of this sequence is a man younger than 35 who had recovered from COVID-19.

CDR3 bases: TGTGCCAGCAGCTCCGATAGGGTGGGGGGGCCTGAAGCTTTCTTT. Translated: CASSSDRVGGPEAFF. V and J are TRBV7-8 and TRBJ1-1, with D possibly matching TRBD1 (6 bases). Germline V gene sequence: CDR1 SGHVS, CDR2 FQNEAQ. The CDR3 has 15 amino acids. Deletions cut 4 bases from V and 6 bases from J, with 18 bases between. The complete variable domain, with remaining parts taken from reference TRBV7-8 and TRBJ1-1, reads GAGVSQSPRYKVAKRGQDVALRCDPISGHVSLFWYQQALGQGPEFLTYFQNEAQLDKSGLPSDRFFAERPEGSVSTLKIQRTQQEDSAVYLCASSSDRVGGPEAFFGQGTRLTVV.